What follows are 10 T cell receptor beta chains derived from one specimen sequenced in a study of cytomegalovirus exposure and HLA in healthy donors. TCRdb's table, derived via immunoSEQ multiplex PCR, lists solely in-frame clones and lacks some. In the table there are about 200,000 clones, about 90% of which are singletons. Sample: PBMCs. The receptors were gathered from a woman between 18 and 30 years old in good health and CMV-seronegative.

This clone appeared once. The chain has TRBV6-5 and TRBJ2-2; D is undetermined. Germline V CDR1 and CDR2: MNHEY, SVGAGI. The CDR3 has 13 amino acids. V was trimmed by 8 bases and J by 3 bases, leaving 10 bases between them. In nucleotides, the CDR3 is TGTGCCAGCCGGGTTTCCTACACCGGGGAGCTGTTTTTT. It encodes CASRVSYTGELFF.

V usage is TRBV30 and J usage is TRBJ1-4; D is ambiguous. Germline values: CDR1 GTSNPN, CDR2 SVGIG (reference sequence). The CDR3 is 15 amino acids. Trimming left V 2 bases short and J 10 bases short, with 20 bases between. The CDR3 is CAWSQGLPQVGKLFF. The CDR3 bases are TGTGCCTGGAGTCAAGGACTTCCCCAGGTTGGAAAACTGTTTTTT.

This sequence joins TRBV15 and TRBJ1-5; D is perhaps TRBD1 (5 bases). The germline gives CDR1 LNHNV, CDR2 YYDKDF (reference sequence). The CDR3 is 16 amino acids. Deletions cut 1 base from V and 3 bases from J, with 13 bases between. The CDR3 is CATSRGGGGSNQPQHF. In nucleotides, the CDR3 is TGTGCCACCAGCAGAGGGGGGGGAGGGTCCAATCAGCCCCAGCATTTT.

With regard to this clone: Relative to the germline gene, one junction end is altered; a read error may explain this. V is TRBV7-7 and J is TRBJ2-5; 11 nucleotides line up with TRBD2. The CDR3 covers 15 residues. CDR1 is SSHAT and CDR2 is FNYEAQ in the germline V gene (reference sequence). The CDR3 coding sequence is TGTGCTAGCAGCTCGGGACTAGCGGAGCAGGAGACCCAGTACTTC. Its protein is CASSSGLAEQETQYF. Variable domain in full (rest from reference TRBV7-7 and TRBJ2-5): GAGVSQSPRYKVTKRGQDVTLRCDPISSHATLYWYQQALGQGPEFLTYFNYEAQPDKSGLPSDRFSAERPEGSISTLTIQRTEQRDSAMYRCASSSGLAEQETQYFGPGTRLLVL.

The genes are TRBV2 and TRBJ2-2, with TRBD2 matching over 8 bases. Germline trimming cut 6 bases from V and 6 bases from J; bases unmatched to any gene: 9. CDR3 length equals 15 residues. Per germline, CDR1 SNHLY and CDR2 FYNNEI. CDR3 sequence: CASRGLGEVPGELFF. CDR3 DNA sequence: TGTGCCAGCAGGGGACTAGGGGAGGTGCCCGGGGAGCTGTTTTTT.

The V and J genes are TRBV13 and TRBJ2-1; 7 bases are a match to TRBD1. Germline V gene lookup returns CDR1 PRHDT and CDR2 FYEKMQ (reference sequence). V was pared by 7 bases and J by 1 base, with 7 bases of the junction left unmatched. CDR3 length: 15 amino acids. The CDR3 DNA reads TGTGCCAGCACCCTAGGGACAGTGTCCTACAATGAGCAGTTCTTC. This gives the protein CASTLGTVSYNEQFF.

The chain recombines TRBV6-1 with TRBJ2-4; TRBD2 agrees at 8 bases. Trimming removed 3 bases from V and 1 base from J; junction bases left unmatched: 5. Germline CDR1 and CDR2: MNHNS and SASEGT. This CDR3 is built from 16 residues. CDR3 bases: TGTGCCAGCAGTGAGACACTAGCGGAGGCCAAAAACATTCAGTACTTC. Residues: CASSETLAEAKNIQYF.

Here the CDR3 reads CASSLESVLRGYTF. The CDR3 bases are TGCGCCAGCAGCTTGGAGTCGGTTCTGCGGGGCTACACCTTC. The chain couples TRBV5-1 to TRBJ1-2; no clear D. Germline V gene lookup returns CDR1 SGHRS and CDR2 YFSETQ. V was cut by 0 bases and J by 8 bases, with 14 bases left in between. This CDR3 comprises 14 residues.

This chain's CDR3 is CASSEIGRDRETQYF. The CDR3 nucleotides are TGTGCCAGCAGCGAAATTGGAAGGGACAGGGAAACCCAGTACTTC. The J gene is TRBJ2-5, the V gene TRBV13, with TRBD1 identical over 9 bases. CDR3 size: 15 residues. Germline V CDR1 and CDR2: PRHDT, FYEKMQ (reference sequence). The V and J ends lost 5 bases and 8 bases, in that order; junction bases with no gene match: 12. Full variable domain (outside the CDR3, taken from reference TRBV13 and TRBJ2-5): AAGVIQSPRHLIKEKRETATLKCYPIPRHDTVYWYQQGPGQDPQFLISFYEKMQSDKGSIPDRFSAQQFSDYHSELNMSSLELGDSALYFCASSEIGRDRETQYFGPGTRLLVL.

The chain joins TRBV14 to TRBJ2-3; TRBD2 matches at 10 bases. There are 15 residues in the CDR3. Germline values: CDR1 SGHDN, CDR2 FVKESK. With V trimmed by 2 bases and J by 2 bases, 1 base remained unmatched. CDR3 DNA sequence: TGTGCCAGCAGCCAACTAGCGGGAGACACAGATACGCAGTATTTT. Encoded protein: CASSQLAGDTDTQYF. Looking up the rest from reference TRBV14 and TRBJ2-3 gives the full variable domain: EAGVTQFPSHSVIEKGQTVTLRCDPISGHDNLYWYRRVMGKEIKFLLHFVKESKQDESGMPNNRFLAERTGGTYSTLKVQPAELEDSGVYFCASSQLAGDTDTQYFGPGTRLTVL.